Sequencing of this T cell receptor beta chain was carried out in a study of T-cell memory formation after mild COVID-19. Study findings and constraints: The study found balanced CD4/CD8 in clones contracting day 15 to 85 and a CD4+ lean in later expanders. Shrinking CD4+ clones resided mostly in CM and EM, and CD8+ ones in EMRA.

CDR1 and CDR2 from the germline V gene are DFQATT and SNEGSKA (reference sequence). This CDR3 contains 15 residues. Trimming stripped 6 bases from V and 6 bases from J, with 24 bases between. About this clonotype itself: Its antigen is unidentified.

Using its own MiXCR run on the 5' RACE reads, TCRdb lists one record per CDR3 protein. The sample carries roughly 250,000 distinct CDR3 sequences, around 15% recorded once. The sequencing sample was made of PBMCs or a T cell subset sorted from them (not recorded which). The sequence derives from a man aged 18 to 35 who had mild COVID-19 (a few samples of this study predate the infection). Cell type and time point are not known. V usage is TRBV20-1 and J usage is TRBJ2-7, with D tentatively TRBD1 or TRBD2 (5 bases each). The CDR3 region has the DNA TGCAGTGCCTCAACCGGACGGAGCCCTGGGGGCGAGCAGTACTTC. This gives the protein CSASTGRSPGGEQYF.